These 28 T cell receptor beta chains originate from one sample sequenced in a study of blood T cell repertoires in COVID-19. Measured with immunoSEQ multiplex PCR; TCRdb has only the in-frame clones, and not every one. The data hold under 300,000 clones, with roughly 80% observed a single time. Source material: peripheral blood. These receptors all stem from a woman younger than 30 with acute or convalescent COVID-19.

This clone was seen a handful of times. This chain uses TRBV10-3 with TRBJ2-1, with TRBD2 matching over 13 bases. This CDR3 contains 14 residues. After removal of 4 bases from V and 8 bases from J, the junction contained 2 bases not matched to a gene. Germline V gene data show CDR1 as ENHRY and CDR2 as SYGVKD. The CDR3 sequence is CAISGTSGSDEQFF. The CDR3 DNA sequence: TGTGCCATCAGTGGGACTAGCGGGAGCGATGAGCAGTTCTTC.

The gene calls are TRBV10-3 and TRBJ2-7; D is perhaps TRBD2 (6 bases). This CDR3 region has 15 residues. Trimming stripped 3 bases from V and 0 bases from J, with 12 bases between. Per the germline V gene, CDR1 is ENHRY and CDR2 is SYGVKD. The CDR3 loop is CAISEGGRSSYEQYF. In DNA form, the CDR3 reads TGTGCCATCAGTGAAGGTGGGAGGAGCTCCTACGAGCAGTACTTC.

The chain combines TRBV27 with TRBJ1-2; possibly TRBD1 for D (5 bases). CDR1 and CDR2 from the germline V gene are MNHEY and SMNVEV (reference sequence). The CDR3 spans 15 residues. V was cut by 2 bases and J by 3 bases, with 13 bases left in between. The CDR3 sequence: CASSLRGSRDYGYTF. The DNA of the CDR3 is TGTGCCAGCAGTTTACGAGGTTCCAGGGACTATGGCTACACCTTC.

The sample holds a few counts of this clone. V usage is TRBV10-3 and J usage is TRBJ2-1; perhaps TRBD2 as D (5 bases). Germline assignment: CDR1 ENHRY and CDR2 SYGVKD. The CDR3 length is 13 residues. V shed 11 bases and J shed 9 bases, with 20 bases lying between them. CDR3 loop: CASSAGGRAEQFF. CDR3 in DNA: TGTGCCTCATCCGCGGGCGGTAGGGCTGAGCAGTTCTTC.

The chain uses TRBV2 and TRBJ1-1; 9 bases fit TRBD1. The germline CDR1 and CDR2 sequences are SNHLY and FYNNEI. This CDR3 spans 15 amino acids. V lost 8 bases and J lost 0; bases outside the gene matches: 7. The CDR3 DNA reads TGTGCCAGCCGGGACAGGGTTTTGATGAACACTGAAGCTTTCTTT. Translating it yields CASRDRVLMNTEAFF.

The rearrangement uses TRBV7-3 and TRBJ1-6; 8 nucleotides match TRBD1. The CDR3 extends over 14 amino acids. Germline V gene sequence: CDR1 SGHTA, CDR2 FQGTGA. V shed 3 bases and J 8 bases; nucleotides not matched to a gene: 3. The CDR3 nucleotides are TGTGCCAGCAGCTTCACAGGGGGGGATTCACCCCTCCACTTT. It translates to CASSFTGGDSPLHF.

This clone has a handful of counts. The chain joins TRBV20-1 to TRBJ1-1; no definite D call. Germline V gene data show CDR1 as DFQATT and CDR2 as SNEGSKA (reference sequence). The CDR3 sequence is 13 residues long. V shed 3 bases and J shed 3 bases, with 11 bases lying between them. The CDR3 sequence is CSASDNRDTEAFF. The CDR3 coding sequence is TGCAGTGCTAGTGATAACCGGGACACTGAAGCTTTCTTT.

This CDR3 reads CASTENYQPQHF. The CDR3 DNA is TGTGCCTCGACAGAGAATTATCAGCCCCAGCATTTT. This chain uses TRBV28 with TRBJ1-5, with D perhaps matching TRBD1 (5 bases). V gave up 11 bases and J gave up 5 bases, with 13 bases separating them. Germline CDR1 MDHEN, CDR2 SYDVKM. CDR3 length equals 12 residues.

The genes are TRBV28 and TRBJ2-7; TRBD2 is a possible D gene (6 bases). CDR1 is MDHEN, CDR2 SYDVKM, per germline. The length of the CDR3 is 13 residues. Trimming took off 2 bases at V and 2 bases at J, with 7 bases between the two ends. The CDR3 protein is CASSLGGTYEQYF. In DNA form, the CDR3 reads TGTGCCAGCAGTTTAGGGGGGACCTACGAGCAGTACTTC.

The rearrangement joins TRBV27 to TRBJ2-1, with 10 bases identical to TRBD2. Germline V gene sequence: CDR1 MNHEY, CDR2 SMNVEV (reference sequence). This CDR3 contains 15 residues. The junction had 7 bases not matched to a gene; V was cut back by 5 bases and J by 6 bases. CDR3 sequence: CASSLAGVPGNEQFF. CDR3 coding DNA: TGTGCCAGCAGTCTAGCGGGAGTGCCGGGCAATGAGCAGTTCTTC.

This clone was observed a handful of times. The genes are TRBV7-3 and TRBJ1-5, with D unclear. CDR1 SGHTA and CDR2 FQGTGA come from the germline V gene. The CDR3 sequence is 15 residues long. V was trimmed by 1 base and J by 3 bases, leaving 10 bases between them. The CDR3 DNA sequence: TGTGCCAGCAGCTTAAATGGACTGTACAATCAGCCCCAGCATTTT. Amino acids: CASSLNGLYNQPQHF.

The CDR3 nucleotides read TGTGCCAGCAGTGACCCTAGCGGAGCTACCAACTCTAGCACAGATACGCAGTATTTT. This sequence encodes CASSDPSGATNSSTDTQYF. The rearrangement links TRBV2 to TRBJ2-3; 7 bases fit TRBD2. Germline CDR1 is SNHLY and CDR2 is FYNNEI. CDR3 length equals 19 residues. V dropped 3 bases and J dropped 0; count of bases not matched to a gene: 15.

This clone was found once. This rearrangement joins TRBV5-8 to TRBJ2-3, with 7 bases that match TRBD1. CDR3 length: 12 residues. V trimming: 3 bases; J trimming: 14 bases; junction bases outside the gene matches: 9. CDR1 and CDR2 (germline): SGHTS, YDEGEE. The CDR3 reads CASSSIGGPLYF. DNA for the CDR3: TGTGCCAGCAGCTCTATAGGGGGCCCGTTGTATTTT.

The chain combines TRBV7-6 with TRBJ2-7, with D perhaps matching TRBD2 (6 bases). The CDR3 runs 15 residues. V was trimmed by 5 bases and J by 5 bases, leaving 19 bases between them. Per germline, CDR1 SGHVS and CDR2 FNYEAQ. The CDR3 is CASSVDGGTWNEQYF. CDR3 nucleotide sequence: TGTGCCAGCAGCGTGGATGGGGGGACCTGGAACGAGCAGTACTTC.

Only one count was recorded for this clone. The J gene is TRBJ1-6, the V gene TRBV19; D gene ambiguous. V lost 6 bases to trimming and J lost 10 bases, with 13 bases between them. Germline V gene lookup returns CDR1 LNHDA and CDR2 SQIVND (reference sequence). The CDR3 consists of 13 residues. CDR3 sequence: CASSTITPSPLHF. The CDR3 nucleotides are TGTGCCAGTAGCACCATTACACCCTCACCCCTCCACTTT. The complete variable domain, with remaining parts taken from reference TRBV19 and TRBJ1-6, reads DGGITQSPKYLFRKEGQNVTLSCEQNLNHDAMYWYRQDPGQGLRLIYYSQIVNDFQKGDIAEGYSVSREKKESFPLTVTSAQKNPTAFYLCASSTITPSPLHFGNGTRLTVT.

V is TRBV5-8 and J is TRBJ2-7; the D is unclear. In germline, CDR1 is SGHTS, CDR2 YDEGEE. The CDR3 has 15 residues. With 0 bases removed from V and 6 bases from J, the gap between germline ends came to 16 bases. For the CDR3, the DNA is TGTGCCAGCAGCTTGGCGGGTTGGTATCGCGGCGAGCAGTACTTC. Its protein is CASSLAGWYRGEQYF.

The V and J genes are TRBV29-1 and TRBJ2-1, with D tentatively TRBD1 (5 bases). The CDR3 has 11 amino acids. Germline CDR1 is SQVTM and CDR2 is ANQGSEA. Deletions cut 6 bases from V and 8 bases from J, with 11 bases between. In DNA, the CDR3 is TGCAGCGTCTTCGCAGGGTATGAGCAGTTCTTC. Protein product: CSVFAGYEQFF.

The chain's CDR3 is CASSSTGSGLDNSPLHF. As DNA, the CDR3 is TGTGCCAGCAGCTCCACAGGGTCAGGGCTTGATAATTCACCCCTCCACTTT. J is TRBJ1-6 and V is TRBV5-4; the D gene is possibly TRBD1 (6 bases). CDR1 is SGHNT and CDR2 is YYREEE in the germline V gene (reference sequence). V was shortened by 3 bases and J by 5 bases, with 18 bases between the two germline ends. The CDR3 loop spans 17 amino acids.

The CDR3 bases are TGTGCCAGTAGTATTGGTTGGGGGCAGGGCGATCAGCCCCAGCATTTT. Amino acid sequence: CASSIGWGQGDQPQHF. The chain has TRBV19 and TRBJ1-5, with TRBD1 as a possible D gene (6 bases). The V and J ends lost 3 bases and 5 bases respectively, with 17 bases between them. Germline CDR1 LNHDA, CDR2 SQIVND (reference sequence). The CDR3 loop spans 16 amino acids.

This clone was seen just once. The chain carries TRBV12-3 or TRBV12-4 and TRBJ1-2, with 7 bases that match TRBD1. Germline trimming cut 3 bases from V and 7 bases from J; bases unmatched to any gene: 5. The CDR3 is 13 residues long. The DNA for the CDR3 is TGTGCCAGCAGTTTTGACAGGGTCGGTGGCTACACCTTC. The encoded protein is CASSFDRVGGYTF.

The V call is TRBV3-1 (or the pseudogene TRBV3-2), the J call TRBJ2-3, with 8 bases fitting TRBD2. The V gene's germline CDR1 is LGHDT and CDR2 YNNKEL (reference sequence). The CDR3 is made up of 15 amino acids. With 6 bases clipped from V and 2 bases from J, the junction kept 7 bases outside the gene matches. CDR3 nucleotides: TGTGCCAGCAGGGATAGCGGGGACTACACAGATACGCAGTATTTT. Translating gives CASRDSGDYTDTQYF.

This chain connects TRBV18 to TRBJ2-5, with 11 positions matching TRBD2. V was clipped by 5 bases and J by 1 base; unmatched bases: 3. There are 15 residues in the CDR3. Germline V CDR1 and CDR2: KGHSH, LQKENI. CDR3 in DNA: TGTGCCAGCTCAACCGGGACTAGCGGCCAAGAGACCCAGTACTTC. Its translation: CASSTGTSGQETQYF.

The chain couples TRBV12-3 or TRBV12-4 to TRBJ2-7; no clear D. This CDR3 spans 11 amino acids. With 5 bases removed from V and 3 bases from J, the gap between germline ends came to 5 bases. The CDR3 nucleotides read TGTGCCAGCAGTACAATCTACGAGCAGTACTTC. Protein: CASSTIYEQYF.

The CDR3 bases are TGTGCCAGCAGCTTATCAAGCTCGCTAGCGGGAGTAAATACGCAGTATTTT. This translates into CASSLSSSLAGVNTQYF. V and J are TRBV7-8 and TRBJ2-3; 10 bases line up with TRBD2. Looked up from germline, CDR1 is SGHVS and CDR2 is FQNEAQ. With 2 bases clipped from V and 7 bases from J, the junction kept 12 bases outside the gene matches. This CDR3 region has 17 residues.

This rearrangement joins TRBV3-1 (or the pseudogene TRBV3-2) to TRBJ1-2; D ambiguous. The V end lost 0 bases, the J end lost 5 bases, and 7 bases lay between the germline ends. The germline V gene encodes CDR1 LGHDT and CDR2 YNNKEL (reference sequence). The CDR3 has 13 amino acids. CDR3 nucleotides: TGTGCCAGCAGCCAAGATATTTTGTATGGCTACACCTTC. Translation: CASSQDILYGYTF.

V is TRBV6-5 and J is TRBJ1-1; maybe TRBD1 (5 bases). V lost 0 bases and J lost 3, with 11 bases in between. The CDR3 totals 15 residues. Germline V gives CDR1 MNHEY, CDR2 SVGAGI. The DNA for the CDR3 is TGTGCCAGCAGTTACTCGGTTATGGGGCACACTGAAGCTTTCTTT. It specifies CASSYSVMGHTEAFF.

This clone showed up just once. The V call is TRBV19, the J call TRBJ2-1; possible D gene TRBD2, 5 bases. This CDR3 region has 14 residues. Germline-derived CDR1 and CDR2 are LNHDA and SQIVND (reference sequence). V lost 3 bases, J lost 1 base, and 7 bases lay in between. CDR3 nucleotides: TGTGCCAGTAGTATCCGGGGATCCTACAATGAGCAGTTCTTC. This codes for CASSIRGSYNEQFF.

Only a few counts were recorded for this clone. This chain links TRBV7-2 with TRBJ2-2; D remains ambiguous. The CDR3 has 14 residues. Trimming took 6 bases from V and 0 from J, leaving 8 bases between them. The V gene's germline CDR1 is SGHTA and CDR2 FQGNSA. The CDR3 DNA follows: TGTGCCAGCAGAACAAACGCGAACACCGGGGAGCTGTTTTTT. Protein sequence: CASRTNANTGELFF.